This T cell receptor beta chain stems from a study of control samples from healthy donors and cancer patients. Assay: immunoSEQ multiplex PCR; the TCRdb copy retains only in-frame clones and omits some. The table lists some 130,000 clones, approximately 94% of them singletons. This CDR3 contains 15 residues. Trimming at V came to 0 bases and at J to 4 bases, leaving 4 bases not matched to a gene. Germline-derived CDR1 and CDR2 are MNHEY and SVGAGI. This sequence was found in a man under 40 in good health. The chain combines TRBV6-5 with TRBJ2-5; the match to TRBD2 covers 8 bases. The sample taken for sequencing was blood. CDR3: CASSYSSGGGETQYF. The CDR3 DNA follows: TGTGCCAGCAGTTACTCGTCCGGGGGGGGAGAGACCCAGTACTTC.